Below are 2 T cell receptor beta chains sequenced from a single sample in a study of molecular identifiers for immune sequencing clone quantification listed by TCRdb under 2018. The library was made by PCR. This sample was sequenced with a NextSeq 500. TCRdb handled the public reads itself, with Q25 trimming in fastp and clone calling in MiXCR, and kept productive beta chains. Rows merge per CDR3 protein into single entries with the most common DNA and genes. In all, the sample holds roughly 300,000 distinct CDR3 sequences, and 24% of those were seen once. The top ten constitute roughly 0.7% of the sample. The sequenced sample consisted of naive CD8+ T cells from blood, with Jurkat cell RNA spiked in. Interpreted using the paper, the cell subset or site label stands for: FACS-sorted CD8+CD4-CCR7+CD45RA+ naive T cells. These TCRs come from a human donor in good health. Some libraries in this study had Jurkat cell RNA spiked in.

V is TRBV6-2 or TRBV6-3 and J is TRBJ1-1; possibly TRBD1 for D (5 bases). The CDR3 loop spans 17 amino acids. The germline gives CDR1 MNHEY, CDR2 SVGEGT. V lost 0 bases and J 1 base, leaving 15 bases between the germline ends. The CDR3 coding sequence is TGTGCCAGCAGTTACTCAGTTCGCGGGGGAACGAACACTGAAGCTTTCTTT. Translation: CASSYSVRGGTNTEAFF.

This clonotype came up many times. The J gene is TRBJ2-2, the V gene TRBV29-1, with D possibly called TRBD1 or TRBD2 (5 bases each). The ends were cut back, 7 bases at V and 6 bases at J, with 15 bases in the middle. CDR3 length: 13 residues. Germline V gives CDR1 SQVTM, CDR2 ANQGSEA. This chain's CDR3 is CSAAGARSGELFF. CDR3 coding DNA: TGCAGCGCTGCCGGGGCGCGGTCCGGGGAGCTGTTTTTT.